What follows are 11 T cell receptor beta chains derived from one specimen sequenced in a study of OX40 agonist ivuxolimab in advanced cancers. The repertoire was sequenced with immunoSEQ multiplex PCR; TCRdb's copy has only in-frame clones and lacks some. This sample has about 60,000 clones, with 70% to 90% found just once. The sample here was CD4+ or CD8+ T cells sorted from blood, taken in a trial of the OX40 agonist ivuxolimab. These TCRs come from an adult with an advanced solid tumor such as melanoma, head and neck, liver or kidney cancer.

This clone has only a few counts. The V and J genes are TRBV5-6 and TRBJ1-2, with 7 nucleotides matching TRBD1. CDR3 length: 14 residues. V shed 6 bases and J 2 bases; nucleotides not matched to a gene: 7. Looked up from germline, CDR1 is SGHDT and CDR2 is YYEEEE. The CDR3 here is CASTSQGGNYGYTF. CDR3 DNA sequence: TGTGCCAGCACCTCCCAGGGGGGCAACTATGGCTACACCTTC.

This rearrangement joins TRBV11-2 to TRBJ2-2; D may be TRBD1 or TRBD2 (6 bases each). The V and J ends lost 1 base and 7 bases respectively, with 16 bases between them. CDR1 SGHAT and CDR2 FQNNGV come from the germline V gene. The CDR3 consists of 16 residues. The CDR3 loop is CASSLAYGGQGGELFF. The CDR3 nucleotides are TGTGCCAGCAGCTTAGCTTACGGGGGCCAGGGCGGGGAGCTGTTTTTT.

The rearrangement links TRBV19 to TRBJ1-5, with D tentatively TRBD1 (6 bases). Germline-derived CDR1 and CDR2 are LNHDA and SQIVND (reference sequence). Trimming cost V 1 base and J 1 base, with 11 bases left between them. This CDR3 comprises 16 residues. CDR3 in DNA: TGTGCCAGTAGTATAGGGGCAGGGGTCAGCAATCAGCCCCAGCATTTT. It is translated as CASSIGAGVSNQPQHF.

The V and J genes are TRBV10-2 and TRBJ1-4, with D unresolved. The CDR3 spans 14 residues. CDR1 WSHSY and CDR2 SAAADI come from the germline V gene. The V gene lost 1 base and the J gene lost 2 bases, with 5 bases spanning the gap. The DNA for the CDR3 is TGCGCCAGCAGTGAGTGGGGTACTAATGAAAAACTGTTTTTT. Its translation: CASSEWGTNEKLFF.

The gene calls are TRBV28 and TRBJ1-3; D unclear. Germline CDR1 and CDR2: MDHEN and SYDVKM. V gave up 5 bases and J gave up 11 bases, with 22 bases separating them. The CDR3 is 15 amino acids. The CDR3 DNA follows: TGTGCCAGCAGTCTCCGCGGGCAGCGGCTTGGATCCATATATTTT. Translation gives CASSLRGQRLGSIYF.

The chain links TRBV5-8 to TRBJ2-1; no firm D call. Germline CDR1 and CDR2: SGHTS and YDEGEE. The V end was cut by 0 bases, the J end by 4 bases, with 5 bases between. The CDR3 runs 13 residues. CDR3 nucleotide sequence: TGTGCCAGCAGCTTGGAGTATTACAATGAGCAGTTCTTC. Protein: CASSLEYYNEQFF.

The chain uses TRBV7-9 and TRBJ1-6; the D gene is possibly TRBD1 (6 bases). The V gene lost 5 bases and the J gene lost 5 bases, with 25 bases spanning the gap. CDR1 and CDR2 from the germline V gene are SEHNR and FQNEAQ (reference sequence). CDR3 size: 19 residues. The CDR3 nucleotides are TGTGCCAGCAGCACAGAGGTAGGCGGGGGCCGCGATAATAATTCACCCCTCCACTTT. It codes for CASSTEVGGGRDNNSPLHF. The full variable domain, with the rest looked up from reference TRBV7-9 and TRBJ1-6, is DTGVSQNPRHKITKRGQNVTFRCDPISEHNRLYWYRQTLGQGPEFLTYFQNEAQLEKSRLLSDRFSAERPKGSFSTLEIQRTEQGDSAMYLCASSTEVGGGRDNNSPLHFGNGTRLTVT.

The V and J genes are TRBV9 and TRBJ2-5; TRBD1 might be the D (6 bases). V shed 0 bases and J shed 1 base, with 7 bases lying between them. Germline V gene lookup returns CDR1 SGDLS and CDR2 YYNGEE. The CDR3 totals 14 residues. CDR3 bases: TGTGCCAGCAGCGTAGTGGGGGCCCAAGAGACCCAGTACTTC. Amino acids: CASSVVGAQETQYF.

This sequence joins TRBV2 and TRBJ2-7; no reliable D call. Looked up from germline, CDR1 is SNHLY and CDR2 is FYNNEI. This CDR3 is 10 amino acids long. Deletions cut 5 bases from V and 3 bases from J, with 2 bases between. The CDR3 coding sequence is TGTGCCAGCAGTAACTACGAGCAGTACTTC. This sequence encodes CASSNYEQYF.

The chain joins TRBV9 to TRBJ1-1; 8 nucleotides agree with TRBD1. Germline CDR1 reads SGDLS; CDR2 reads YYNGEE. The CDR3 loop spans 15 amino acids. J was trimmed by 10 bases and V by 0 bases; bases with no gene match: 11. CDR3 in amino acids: CASSVESSGGGGAFF. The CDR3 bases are TGTGCCAGCAGCGTAGAGTCTTCAGGGGGCGGCGGAGCTTTCTTT.

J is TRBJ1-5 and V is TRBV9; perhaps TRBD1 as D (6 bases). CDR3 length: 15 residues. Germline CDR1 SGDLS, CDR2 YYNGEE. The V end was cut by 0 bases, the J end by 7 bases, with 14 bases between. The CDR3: CASSVDWGAGQPQHF. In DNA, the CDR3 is TGTGCCAGCAGCGTAGACTGGGGGGCTGGACAGCCCCAGCATTTT.